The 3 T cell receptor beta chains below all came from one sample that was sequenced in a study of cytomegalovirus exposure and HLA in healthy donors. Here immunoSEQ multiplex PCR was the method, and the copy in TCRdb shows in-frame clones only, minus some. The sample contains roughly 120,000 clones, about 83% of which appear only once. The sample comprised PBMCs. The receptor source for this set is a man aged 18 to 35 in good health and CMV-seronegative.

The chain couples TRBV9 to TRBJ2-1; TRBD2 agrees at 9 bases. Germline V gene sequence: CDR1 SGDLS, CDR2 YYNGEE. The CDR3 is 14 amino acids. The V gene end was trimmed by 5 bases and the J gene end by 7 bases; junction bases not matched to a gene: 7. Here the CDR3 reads CASSAREGQNEQFF. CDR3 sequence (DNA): TGTGCCAGCAGTGCGCGGGAGGGCCAAAATGAGCAGTTCTTC.

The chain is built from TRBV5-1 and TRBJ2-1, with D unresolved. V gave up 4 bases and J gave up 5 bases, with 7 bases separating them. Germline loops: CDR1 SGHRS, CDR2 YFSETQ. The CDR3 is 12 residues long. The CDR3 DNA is TGCGCCAGCAGCCCTGACAACAATGAGCAGTTCTTC. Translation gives CASSPDNNEQFF.

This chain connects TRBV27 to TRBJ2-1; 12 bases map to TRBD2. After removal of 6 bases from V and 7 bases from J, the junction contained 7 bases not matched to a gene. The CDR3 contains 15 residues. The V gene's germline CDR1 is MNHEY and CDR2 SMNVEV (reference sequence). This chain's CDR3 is CASRPSGRAGNEQFF. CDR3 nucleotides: TGTGCCAGCAGGCCTAGCGGGAGGGCCGGTAATGAGCAGTTCTTC.